This TCR beta chain was found in a study of shared clonotypes between healthy human individuals. Overall study context: Three plates were used per donor for CD4 naive, three for CD4 memory, two for CD8 naive and one for CD8 memory. Overall study results and limits: The study drew on few donors, limiting represented genetic and exposure-history diversity.

As originally analysed: Junction-only immunoSEQ sequences carried no quality scores, so filtering differed. TCRdb's table, derived via immunoSEQ multiplex PCR, lists solely in-frame clones and lacks some. The V and J calls and the clone size are those of that table, but D and trimming were determined from the DNA. The sample carries over 2 million clones, just under 95% recorded once. V was pared by 1 base and J by 6 bases, with 8 bases of the junction left unmatched. The germline V gene has CDR1 LNHDA and CDR2 SQIVND (reference sequence). CDR3 length: 15 amino acids. Concerning this clone: Its antigen is undetermined.

The donors, all of them Caucasian adults, lived in Nashville, Tennessee. The sample consisted of naive CD4+ T cells from PBMCs. The subset: CD45RA+ positively selected. V is TRBV19 and J is TRBJ2-7; 8 bases align to TRBD1. The clonotype originates from a man aged 18 to 35 in good health. Some clones in this sample may be carry-over from other donors' samples. CDR3 residues: CASSIGRTGSGEQYF. Written as DNA, the CDR3 is TGTGCCAGTAGTATAGGGAGGACAGGGAGTGGCGAGCAGTACTTC.